The text below deals with one T cell receptor (beta chain). From germline, CDR1 is SGHRS and CDR2 YFSETQ. The germline V and J ends were trimmed by 5 bases and 3 bases, with 11 bases remaining between them. This CDR3 contains 14 residues. This sample is part of a study of OX40 agonist ivuxolimab in advanced cancers. At the level of the study: Every 2 weeks, ivuxolimab was infused into the patients intravenously at between 0.01 and 10 mg/kg. Partial responses occurred in Three dose-escalation patients, one with hepatocellular carcinoma and two with cutaneous melanoma.

Repertoires were generated with immunoSEQ multiplex PCR, while TCRdb's copy carries only in-frame clones and drops some. The sample has approximately 65,000 clones, around 88% seen once. This sample comprised CD4+ or CD8+ T cells sorted from blood, obtained in a trial of the OX40 agonist ivuxolimab. This chain links TRBV5-1 with TRBJ2-2; possibly TRBD1 for D (6 bases). This receptor was obtained from an adult with an advanced solid tumor such as melanoma, head and neck, liver or kidney cancer. The CDR3 protein is CASSPDSYTGELFF. DNA of the CDR3: TGCGCCAGCAGTCCGGACAGTTACACCGGGGAGCTGTTTTTT. Looking up the rest from reference TRBV5-1 and TRBJ2-2 gives the full variable domain: KAGVTQTPRYLIKTRGQQVTLSCSPISGHRSVSWYQQTPGQGLQFLFEYFSETQRNKGNFPGRFSGRQFSNSRSEMNVSTLELGDSALYLCASSPDSYTGELFFGEGSRLTVL.